This T cell receptor (beta chain) stems from a study of radiotherapy plus CTLA-4 blockade in lung cancer. Turning to the study itself: More than 15% of enrolled patients responded objectively, and 25% to 40% had disease control. Study-level points and caveats: Radiotherapy was combined with ipilimumab, and tumor-derived TCR clones then expanded in blood. The best predictor of response was reported to be early blood T cell clone dynamics, with interferon-beta.

Trimming removed 2 bases from V and 0 bases from J; junction bases left unmatched: 4. Germline-derived CDR1 and CDR2 are LGHNA and YNFKEQ. This CDR3 has 17 residues. The assay was immunoSEQ multiplex PCR, and TCRdb's table has in-frame clones only and misses some. The profile covers about 77,000 clones, with around 74% appearing a single time and over 9% taken by the ten largest. This clone has more than one count but fewer than ten. Its antigen is currently unknown. This clonotype was sampled from a human donor with non-small cell lung cancer whose response to radiotherapy plus ipilimumab could not be evaluated. The sample here was peripheral blood, taken from a patient treated with radiotherapy plus ipilimumab. The V and J genes are TRBV4-2 and TRBJ2-6, with TRBD1 identical over 7 bases. CDR3 DNA sequence: TGTGCCAGCAGCCAACCGACAGGGAGCTCTGGGGCCAACGTCCTGACTTTC. It translates to CASSQPTGSSGANVLTF.